This T cell receptor (beta chain) was captured by sequencing in a study of CD8+ T cells in alopecia areata. Overall study results and limits: Sequencing of scalp samples also includes resident alphabeta T cells from normal skin. Mice gave a clearer picture of TCR sharing than patients did, possibly for HLA-related reasons. An increase in clonality over normal scalp was evident in lesional scalp, especially alopecia totalis/universalis.

In regard to this clone: As yet, its antigen is unknown.

Germline V CDR1 and CDR2: MNHNY, SVGAGI (reference sequence). The CDR3 is made up of 12 amino acids. Trimming removed 1 base from V and 5 bases from J, with 6 bases in between. Cell sorting was applied to PBMCs, and CD4+ and CD8+ T cells were collected. TCR sequencing used cDNA made by reverse transcription of extracted RNA. The protocol was immunoSEQ multiplex PCR, while the TCRdb copy is restricted to in-frame clones and leaves out a portion. Altogether about 99,000 clones are present, 45% to 60% being singletons, with the ten largest covering more than 8%. The chain employs TRBV6-6 and TRBJ2-7; D ambiguous. The sequence was obtained from a human donor in good health. The sequencing input was CD4+ T cells sorted from blood. This chain's CDR3 is CASSYLGNEQYF. In DNA form, the CDR3 reads TGTGCCAGCAGTTACTTAGGGAACGAGCAGTACTTC.